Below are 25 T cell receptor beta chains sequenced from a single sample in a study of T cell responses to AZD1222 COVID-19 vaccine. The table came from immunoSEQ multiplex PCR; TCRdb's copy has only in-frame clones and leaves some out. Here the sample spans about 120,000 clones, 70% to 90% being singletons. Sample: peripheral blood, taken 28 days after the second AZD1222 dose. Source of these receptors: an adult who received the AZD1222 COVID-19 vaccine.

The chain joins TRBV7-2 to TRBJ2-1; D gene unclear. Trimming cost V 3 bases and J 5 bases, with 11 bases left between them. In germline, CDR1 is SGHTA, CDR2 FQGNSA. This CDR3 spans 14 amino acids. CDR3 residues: CASSLNIGNNEQFF. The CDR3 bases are TGTGCCAGCAGCTTGAATATAGGTAACAATGAGCAGTTCTTC. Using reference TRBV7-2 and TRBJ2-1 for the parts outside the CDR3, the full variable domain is GAGVSQSPSNKVTEKGKDVELRCDPISGHTALYWYRQSLGQGLEFLIYFQGNSAPDKSGLPSDRFSAERTGGSVSTLTIQRTQQEDSAVYLCASSLNIGNNEQFFGPGTRLTVL.

The chain's CDR3 is CANNRGQAGDTQYF. For the CDR3, the DNA is TGTGCCAACAACAGGGGGCAGGCGGGAGATACGCAGTATTTT. The rearrangement links TRBV10-3 to TRBJ2-3, with TRBD1 matching 9 bases. The CDR3 has 14 residues. V shed 10 bases, J shed 5 bases, and the junction held 10 bases outside the gene matches. Germline V lookup: CDR1 ENHRY, CDR2 SYGVKD.

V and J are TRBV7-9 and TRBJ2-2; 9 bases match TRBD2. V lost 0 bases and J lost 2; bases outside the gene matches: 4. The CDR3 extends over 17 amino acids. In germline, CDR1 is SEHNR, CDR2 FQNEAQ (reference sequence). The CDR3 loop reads CASSLAASGANTGELFF. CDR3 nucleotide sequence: TGTGCCAGCAGCTTAGCCGCTAGCGGGGCTAACACCGGGGAGCTGTTTTTT. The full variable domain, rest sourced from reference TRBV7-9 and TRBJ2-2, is DTGVSQNPRHKITKRGQNVTFRCDPISEHNRLYWYRQTLGQGPEFLTYFQNEAQLEKSRLLSDRFSAERPKGSFSTLEIQRTEQGDSAMYLCASSLAASGANTGELFFGEGSRLTVL.

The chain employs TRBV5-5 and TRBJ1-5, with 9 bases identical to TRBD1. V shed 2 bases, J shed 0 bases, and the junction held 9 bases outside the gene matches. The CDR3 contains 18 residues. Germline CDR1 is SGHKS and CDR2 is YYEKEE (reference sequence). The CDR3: CASSLGTGIGYSNQPQHF. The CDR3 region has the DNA TGTGCCAGCAGCTTAGGGACAGGGATTGGGTATAGCAATCAGCCCCAGCATTTT.

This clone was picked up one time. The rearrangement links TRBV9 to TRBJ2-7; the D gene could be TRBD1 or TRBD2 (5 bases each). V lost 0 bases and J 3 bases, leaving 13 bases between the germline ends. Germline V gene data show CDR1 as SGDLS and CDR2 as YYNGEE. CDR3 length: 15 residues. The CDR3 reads CASSVGGTELYEQYF. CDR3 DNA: TGTGCCAGCAGCGTAGGTGGGACGGAGCTCTACGAGCAGTACTTC.

The CDR3 here is CASSPPGGPTDTQYF. The CDR3 region has the DNA TGTGCCAGCTCACCCCCGGGGGGGCCCACAGATACGCAGTATTTT. The chain employs TRBV18 and TRBJ2-3; TRBD2 matches at 8 bases. Trimming removed 3 bases from V and 2 bases from J; junction bases left unmatched: 4. CDR1 and CDR2 from the germline V gene are KGHSH and LQKENI. The CDR3 is 15 amino acids.

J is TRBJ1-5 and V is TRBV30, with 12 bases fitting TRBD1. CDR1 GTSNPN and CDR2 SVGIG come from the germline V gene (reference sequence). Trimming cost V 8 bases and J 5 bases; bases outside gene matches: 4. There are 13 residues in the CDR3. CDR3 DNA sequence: TGTGCCGGGACAGGGGGCGACGATCAGCCCCAGCATTTT. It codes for CAGTGGDDQPQHF.

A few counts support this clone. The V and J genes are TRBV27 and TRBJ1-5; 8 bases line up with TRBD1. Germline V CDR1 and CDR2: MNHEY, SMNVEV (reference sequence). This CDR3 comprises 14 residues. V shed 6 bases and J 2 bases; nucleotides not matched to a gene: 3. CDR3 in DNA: TGTGCCAGCAGACAGACAGGGGGCAATCAGCCCCAGCATTTT. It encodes CASRQTGGNQPQHF.

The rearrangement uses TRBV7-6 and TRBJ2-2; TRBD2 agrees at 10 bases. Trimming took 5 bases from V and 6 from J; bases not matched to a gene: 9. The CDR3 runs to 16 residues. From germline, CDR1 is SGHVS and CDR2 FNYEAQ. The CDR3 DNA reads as TGTGCCAGCAGCCCAAGGCTAGCGGGAGCCCCCGGGGAGCTGTTTTTT. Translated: CASSPRLAGAPGELFF.

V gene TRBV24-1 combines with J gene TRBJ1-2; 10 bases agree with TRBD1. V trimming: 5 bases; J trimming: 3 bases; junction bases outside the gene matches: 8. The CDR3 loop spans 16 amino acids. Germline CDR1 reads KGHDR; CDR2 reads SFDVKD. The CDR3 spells CATSGSKGQGDYGYTF. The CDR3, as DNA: TGTGCCACCAGTGGTTCGAAAGGACAGGGGGACTATGGCTACACCTTC.

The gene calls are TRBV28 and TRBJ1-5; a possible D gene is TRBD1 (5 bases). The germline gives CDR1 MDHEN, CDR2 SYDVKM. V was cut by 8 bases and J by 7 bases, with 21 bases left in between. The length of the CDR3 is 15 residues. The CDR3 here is CASSSARGRLQPQHF. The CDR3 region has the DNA TGTGCCAGCTCCTCCGCCCGGGGCAGGTTGCAGCCCCAGCATTTT.

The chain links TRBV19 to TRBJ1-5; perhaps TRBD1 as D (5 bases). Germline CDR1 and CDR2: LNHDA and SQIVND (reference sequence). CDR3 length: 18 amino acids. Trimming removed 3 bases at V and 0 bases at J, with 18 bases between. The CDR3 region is CASSIDGTRSYSNQPQHF. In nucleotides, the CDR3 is TGTGCCAGTAGTATTGACGGGACCCGATCATATAGCAATCAGCCCCAGCATTTT.

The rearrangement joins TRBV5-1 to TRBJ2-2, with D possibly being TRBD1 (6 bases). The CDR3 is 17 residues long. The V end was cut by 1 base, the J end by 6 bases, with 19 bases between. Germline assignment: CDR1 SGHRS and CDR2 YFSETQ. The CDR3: CASSLSPSGVRAGELFF. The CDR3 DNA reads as TGCGCCAGCAGCTTGTCGCCATCAGGGGTTCGGGCCGGGGAGCTGTTTTTT.

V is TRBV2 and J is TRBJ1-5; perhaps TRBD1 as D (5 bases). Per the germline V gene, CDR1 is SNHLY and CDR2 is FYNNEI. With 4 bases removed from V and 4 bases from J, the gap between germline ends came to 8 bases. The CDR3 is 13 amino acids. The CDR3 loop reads CASSGEGNQPQHF. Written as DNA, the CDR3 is TGTGCCAGCAGTGGCGAGGGGAATCAGCCCCAGCATTTT.

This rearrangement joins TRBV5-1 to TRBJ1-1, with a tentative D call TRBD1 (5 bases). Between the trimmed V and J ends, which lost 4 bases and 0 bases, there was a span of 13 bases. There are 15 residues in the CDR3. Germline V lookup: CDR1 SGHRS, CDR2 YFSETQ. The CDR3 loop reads CASSIRDFLNTEAFF. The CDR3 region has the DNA TGCGCCAGCAGCATCAGGGACTTTTTGAACACTGAAGCTTTCTTT.

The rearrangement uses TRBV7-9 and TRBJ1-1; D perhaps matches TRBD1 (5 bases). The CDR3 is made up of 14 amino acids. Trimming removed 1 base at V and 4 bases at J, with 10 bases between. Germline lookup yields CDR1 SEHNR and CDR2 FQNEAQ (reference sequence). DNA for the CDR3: TGTGCCAGCAGCTTAGGTGCAGGGCGCACTGAAGCTTTCTTT. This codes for CASSLGAGRTEAFF.

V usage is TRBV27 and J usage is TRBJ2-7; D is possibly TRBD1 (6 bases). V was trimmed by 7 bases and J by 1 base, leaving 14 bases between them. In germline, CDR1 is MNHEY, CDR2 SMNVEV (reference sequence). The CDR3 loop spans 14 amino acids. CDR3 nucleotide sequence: TGTGCCAGCATCCACCCCGGACAGTCCTACGAGCAGTACTTC. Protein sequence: CASIHPGQSYEQYF.

DNA of the CDR3: TGTGCCAGCAGCGTCGGCCCAGCCGGTCCCGGGGAGCTGTTTTTT. Its translation is CASSVGPAGPGELFF. The genes are TRBV7-2 and TRBJ2-2; no definite D call. V was trimmed by 5 bases and J by 6 bases, leaving 16 bases between them. The CDR3 extends over 15 amino acids. CDR1 is SGHTA and CDR2 is FQGNSA in the germline V gene.

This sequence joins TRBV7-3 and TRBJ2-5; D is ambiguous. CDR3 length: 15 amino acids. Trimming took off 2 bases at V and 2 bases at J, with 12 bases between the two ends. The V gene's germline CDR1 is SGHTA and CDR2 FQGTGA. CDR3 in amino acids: CASSLGIINQETQYF. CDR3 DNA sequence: TGTGCCAGCAGCTTAGGCATTATTAATCAAGAGACCCAGTACTTC.

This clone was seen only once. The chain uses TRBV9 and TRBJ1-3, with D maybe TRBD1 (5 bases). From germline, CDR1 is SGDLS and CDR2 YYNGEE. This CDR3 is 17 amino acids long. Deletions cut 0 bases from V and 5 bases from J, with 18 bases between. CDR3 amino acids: CASSVEPAGDGRNTIYF. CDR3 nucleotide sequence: TGTGCCAGCAGCGTAGAACCCGCTGGGGACGGGCGAAACACCATATATTTT. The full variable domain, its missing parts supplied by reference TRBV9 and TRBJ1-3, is DSGVTQTPKHLITATGQRVTLRCSPRSGDLSVYWYQQSLDQGLQFLIQYYNGEERAKGNILERFSAQQFPDLHSELNLSSLELGDSALYFCASSVEPAGDGRNTIYFGEGSWLTVV.

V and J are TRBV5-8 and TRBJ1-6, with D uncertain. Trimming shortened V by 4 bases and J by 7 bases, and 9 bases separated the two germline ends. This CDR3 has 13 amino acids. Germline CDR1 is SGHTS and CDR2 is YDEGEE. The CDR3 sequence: CASSITRNSPLHF. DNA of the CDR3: TGTGCCAGCAGCATAACAAGAAATTCACCCCTCCACTTT.

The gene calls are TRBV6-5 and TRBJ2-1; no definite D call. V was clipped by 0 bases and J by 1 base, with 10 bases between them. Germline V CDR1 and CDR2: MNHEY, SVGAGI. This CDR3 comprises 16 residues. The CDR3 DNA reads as TGTGCCAGCAGTTACTCTTGGCTCCCGTCCTACAATGAGCAGTTCTTC. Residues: CASSYSWLPSYNEQFF.

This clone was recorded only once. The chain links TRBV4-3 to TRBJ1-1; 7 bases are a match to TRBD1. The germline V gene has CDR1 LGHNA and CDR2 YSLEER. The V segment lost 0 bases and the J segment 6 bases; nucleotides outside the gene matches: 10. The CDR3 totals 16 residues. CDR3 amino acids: CASSQDSRGLRAEAFF. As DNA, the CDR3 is TGCGCCAGCAGCCAAGATAGTAGGGGGCTTAGGGCTGAAGCTTTCTTT.

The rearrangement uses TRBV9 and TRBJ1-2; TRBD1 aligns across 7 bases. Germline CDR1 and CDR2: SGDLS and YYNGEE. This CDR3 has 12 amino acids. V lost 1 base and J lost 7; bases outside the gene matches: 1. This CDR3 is CASSVTGVGYTF. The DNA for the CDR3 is TGTGCCAGCAGCGTAACAGGGGTTGGCTACACCTTC.

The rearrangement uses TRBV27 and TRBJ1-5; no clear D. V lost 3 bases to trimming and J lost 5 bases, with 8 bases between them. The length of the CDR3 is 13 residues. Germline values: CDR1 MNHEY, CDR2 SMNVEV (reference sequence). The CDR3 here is CASSLGRDQPQHF. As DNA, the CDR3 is TGTGCCAGCAGTTTGGGGAGAGATCAGCCCCAGCATTTT.